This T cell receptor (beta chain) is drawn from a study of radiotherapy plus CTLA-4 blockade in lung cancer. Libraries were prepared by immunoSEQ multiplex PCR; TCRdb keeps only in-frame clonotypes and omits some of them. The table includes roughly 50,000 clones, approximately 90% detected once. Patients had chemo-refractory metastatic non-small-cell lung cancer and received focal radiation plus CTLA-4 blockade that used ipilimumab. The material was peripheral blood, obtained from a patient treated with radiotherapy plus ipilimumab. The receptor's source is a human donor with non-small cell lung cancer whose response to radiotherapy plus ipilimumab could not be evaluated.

The CDR3 sequence: CASSLGGAPRSGNTIYF. In DNA, the CDR3 is TGTGCCAGCAGCTTAGGTGGAGCTCCCCGCTCTGGAAACACCATATATTTT. V gene TRBV7-9 combines with J gene TRBJ1-3; no clear D. Germline CDR1 reads SEHNR; CDR2 reads FQNEAQ (reference sequence). V was pared by 1 base and J by 0 bases, with 13 bases between. The CDR3 is 17 amino acids.